These 8 T cell receptor beta chains share one sample of origin, sequenced in a study of neurological immune-mediated disorders. TCRdb itself ran the 5' RACE reads through MiXCR, one entry per CDR3 protein. The data hold 32,000 or so distinct CDR3 sequences, with 12% observed a single time. Sequencing was carried out using PBMCs. The receptors were gathered from a woman aged 60-75 years in good health.

This clonotype has at least ten counts. J is TRBJ1-1 and V is TRBV5-5, with D hard to call. Germline V lookup: CDR1 SGHKS, CDR2 YYEKEE (reference sequence). The CDR3 consists of 14 residues. V was clipped by 1 base and J by 6 bases, with 13 bases between them. CDR3 nucleotides: TGTGCCAGCAGCTTGACGGTTGTTTTCGCTGAAGCTTTCTTT. This gives the protein CASSLTVVFAEAFF.

This clonotype was recorded many times. The chain has TRBV7-2 and TRBJ2-7; possibly TRBD1 for D (6 bases). CDR1 SGHTA and CDR2 FQGNSA come from the germline V gene. CDR3 size: 13 residues. V lost 2 bases, J lost 4 bases, and 9 bases lay in between. The CDR3 spells CASSLIQGYEQYF. As DNA, the CDR3 is TGTGCCAGCAGCTTAATACAGGGTTACGAGCAGTACTTC.

This clonotype has a count of ten or more. The chain joins TRBV6-2 or TRBV6-3 to TRBJ2-7; D may be TRBD2 (5 bases). CDR1 MNHEY and CDR2 SVGEGT come from the germline V gene. This CDR3 has 14 amino acids. V lost 2 bases and J 0 bases, leaving 8 bases between the germline ends. The CDR3 protein is CASSYAGNSYEQYF. Here the CDR3 DNA reads TGTGCCAGCAGTTACGCCGGGAACTCCTACGAGCAGTACTTC.

Judged by abundance, this clonotype is medium-sized. The chain uses TRBV5-5 and TRBJ2-1; 9 nucleotides line up with TRBD2. V was clipped by 1 base and J by 6 bases; unmatched bases: 8. Germline CDR1 and CDR2: SGHKS and YYEKEE (reference sequence). CDR3 length: 16 amino acids. The CDR3 region has the DNA TGTGCCAGCAGCTTGCAACTAGCGGGCGGGGTCAATGAGCAGTTCTTC. It specifies CASSLQLAGGVNEQFF.

The table lists this clonotype with a count of one. One junction end does not reproduce the germline sequence, and a read error may be involved. The chain combines TRBV5-1 with TRBJ2-1; D gene unclear. CDR3 length equals 15 residues. Germline assignment: CDR1 SGHRS and CDR2 YFSETQ. The CDR3 loop is CVSRSRASTYNEQFF. The DNA for the CDR3 is TGCGTCAGCAGATCCCGGGCCAGTACCTACAATGAGCAGTTCTTC.

Many counts were recorded for this clonotype. The chain couples TRBV20-1 to TRBJ2-1; 8 bases line up with TRBD2. V was pared by 1 base and J by 8 bases, with 13 bases of the junction left unmatched. This CDR3 is 16 amino acids long. Germline assignment: CDR1 DFQATT and CDR2 SNEGSKA (reference sequence). This CDR3 is CSARGTRGGVVDEQFF. The DNA for the CDR3 is TGCAGTGCTAGAGGTACCCGGGGGGGAGTTGTAGATGAGCAGTTCTTC.

This clonotype was recorded at least ten times. The V and J genes are TRBV5-1 and TRBJ2-3; TRBD1 matches at 7 bases. The CDR3 consists of 16 residues. Germline V gene data show CDR1 as SGHRS and CDR2 as YFSETQ. Germline trimming cut 3 bases from V and 1 base from J; bases unmatched to any gene: 8. CDR3 region: CASSWARGGGTDTQYF. CDR3 DNA: TGCGCCAGCAGCTGGGCTCGAGGGGGCGGCACAGATACGCAGTATTTT.

This clonotype has more than one count but fewer than ten. This chain connects TRBV5-8 to TRBJ2-2; D possibly matches TRBD1 or TRBD2 (5 bases each). V lost 0 bases and J 13 bases, leaving 13 bases between the germline ends. The CDR3 totals 13 residues. Germline loops: CDR1 SGHTS, CDR2 YDEGEE. The CDR3, as DNA: TGTGCCAGCAGCTTGGAAGGGACGAGGGGGCTGTTTTTT. Protein product: CASSLEGTRGLFF.